Following are 28 T cell receptor beta chains from one sample sequenced in a study of T cells in Graves' hyperthyroidism and ophthalmopathy (dated by TCRdb to between 2017 and 2020). The library came from multiplex PCR. Sequenced on an Illumina HiSeq 2000. TCR beta CDR3 regions were amplified from RNA transcripts. For the first round of RT-PCR on the TCR CDR3, the HTBI primer set was used together with the Qiagen OneStep RT-PCR kit. TCRdb redid the processing of the public reads, applying fastp at Q25 and MiXCR, and retained in-frame beta chains. Each entry is one CDR3 protein sequence, shown with its most common DNA and genes. A total of around 540,000 distinct CDR3 sequences appear in this sample, around 16% of them only once. The ten top clones hold 29% of the sample. Sequencing was done on a sample of blood. The source is a woman in her 30s with Graves' ophthalmopathy.

The CDR3, as DNA: TGTGCCAGCAGGCGGGGACAGGAGTACGAGCAGTACTTC. Its protein product is CASRRGQEYEQYF. V usage is TRBV28 and J usage is TRBJ2-7, with 8 nucleotides matching TRBD1. Germline CDR1 MDHEN, CDR2 SYDVKM. Unmatched junction bases numbered 5, after V lost 6 bases and J lost 4 bases. This CDR3 contains 13 residues.

This chain joins TRBV7-3 and TRBJ2-1, with TRBD2 matching over 13 bases. Germline CDR1 and CDR2: SGHTA and FQGTGA. V was clipped by 5 bases and J by 6 bases; unmatched bases: 4. The CDR3 is made up of 15 amino acids. The CDR3 bases are TGTGCCAGCAGCATACTAGCGGGAGGGGGCAATGAGCAGTTCTTC. Translated: CASSILAGGGNEQFF.

Details on this clonotype: Being one base from a much bigger clone, this may be a read error. CDR3 DNA sequence: TGTGCCAGCTCACCGGGACTAGGGGTGGGTGAGCAGTCCTTC. This translates into CASSPGLGVGEQSF. The V call is TRBV18, the J call TRBJ2-1, with TRBD2 matching over 8 bases. Germline CDR1 KGHSH, CDR2 LQKENI. The CDR3 spans 14 residues.

The genes are TRBV29-1 and TRBJ2-5, with 9 bases identical to TRBD1. The ends lost 3 bases at V and 7 bases at J; junction bases unmatched: 15. The CDR3 runs to 16 residues. The V gene's germline CDR1 is SQVTM and CDR2 ANQGSEA. The CDR3 sequence is CSVEESGTGKVGTQYF. The CDR3 nucleotides read TGCAGCGTTGAGGAGTCCGGGACAGGGAAGGTCGGGACCCAGTACTTC.

The CDR3 bases are TGCAGCGTGAACCAGGGGGCTTTTAACACTGAAGCTTTCTTT. It encodes CSVNQGAFNTEAFF. The chain uses TRBV29-1 and TRBJ1-1; 8 bases are a match to TRBD1. Germline CDR1 is SQVTM and CDR2 is ANQGSEA. There are 14 residues in the CDR3. The V gene end was trimmed by 6 bases and the J gene end by 2 bases; junction bases not matched to a gene: 8.

This clonotype has ten or more counts. This chain uses TRBV30 with TRBJ2-1; possible D gene TRBD1, 6 bases. V shed 2 bases and J shed 8 bases, with 10 bases lying between them. Germline assignment: CDR1 GTSNPN and CDR2 SVGIG (reference sequence). This CDR3 is 12 amino acids long. CDR3 sequence: CAWSPDRYEQFF. The CDR3 coding sequence is TGTGCCTGGAGTCCGGACAGATATGAGCAGTTCTTC.

The chain links TRBV7-9 to TRBJ1-6; D not resolved. V was pared by 4 bases and J by 9 bases, with 7 bases between. CDR1 and CDR2 (germline): SEHNR, FQNEAQ (reference sequence). The CDR3 runs 12 residues. The CDR3 here is CASSSVGSPLHF. The CDR3 region has the DNA TGTGCCAGCAGCTCGGTCGGTTCACCCCTCCACTTT.

This clonotype was observed many times. The chain recombines TRBV5-1 with TRBJ2-7; no firm D call. V gave up 3 bases and J gave up 7 bases, with 17 bases separating them. The germline gives CDR1 SGHRS, CDR2 YFSETQ. This CDR3 is built from 14 residues. The CDR3 loop is CASSSFGLNVEQYF. The CDR3 nucleotides are TGCGCCAGCAGCTCCTTCGGTCTCAACGTAGAGCAGTACTTC.

This clonotype was found many times. This chain connects TRBV4-1 to TRBJ2-7, with D unclear. Deletions cut 4 bases from V and 3 bases from J, with 16 bases between. Per germline, CDR1 MGHRA and CDR2 YSYEKL. The CDR3 is made up of 15 amino acids. CDR3 sequence (DNA): TGCGCCAGCAGCCGCCCGGCGACACGGAACTACGAGCAGTACTTC. It is translated as CASSRPATRNYEQYF.

V and J are TRBV6-1 and TRBJ2-5; weak D call: TRBD2 (6 bases). CDR3 size: 14 residues. Germline lookup yields CDR1 MNHNS and CDR2 SASEGT. V lost 2 bases, J lost 11 bases, and 18 bases lay in between. CDR3 nucleotides: TGTGCCAGCAGTGAAAGGCAGGTACCGACTAGTCAGTACTTC. As protein: CASSERQVPTSQYF.

The chain joins TRBV29-1 to TRBJ1-2; 9 nucleotides agree with TRBD1. Germline CDR1 and CDR2: SQVTM and ANQGSEA. CDR3 length: 13 amino acids. The V and J ends lost 6 bases and 5 bases, in that order; junction bases with no gene match: 7. CDR3 sequence: CSVVQGALYGYTF. For the CDR3, the DNA is TGCAGCGTGGTACAGGGGGCTCTATATGGCTACACCTTC.

This rearrangement joins TRBV20-1 to TRBJ2-1; D uncertain. The CDR3 runs 14 residues. The V end was cut by 0 bases, the J end by 0 bases, with 6 bases between. CDR1 DFQATT and CDR2 SNEGSKA come from the germline V gene (reference sequence). The CDR3 bases are TGCAGTGCTAGAGATTTAAGCTCCTACAATGAGCAGTTCTTC. Protein sequence: CSARDLSSYNEQFF.

In this sample, this clonotype turned up many times. This chain links TRBV6-1 with TRBJ2-7; D possibly corresponds to TRBD2 (7 bases). Germline V gene data show CDR1 as MNHNS and CDR2 as SASEGT. This CDR3 is 15 amino acids long. The V end lost 6 bases, the J end lost 3 bases, and 18 bases lay between the germline ends. The CDR3: CASSPYGGGHYEQYF. CDR3 bases: TGTGCCAGCAGCCCCTACGGCGGGGGACACTACGAGCAGTACTTC.

This clonotype has more than one count but fewer than ten. This sequence joins TRBV6-1 and TRBJ2-5; tentatively, D is TRBD2 (5 bases). CDR3 size: 14 residues. Per the germline V gene, CDR1 is MNHNS and CDR2 is SASEGT. The V end was cut by 5 bases, the J end by 2 bases, with 12 bases between. CDR3 sequence: CASSSRGVQETQYF. Written as DNA, the CDR3 is TGTGCCAGCAGTTCCCGGGGTGTACAAGAGACCCAGTACTTC.

This rearrangement joins TRBV11-2 to TRBJ2-7; perhaps TRBD2 as D (6 bases). V lost 4 bases, J lost 3 bases, and 22 bases lay in between. This CDR3 is 17 amino acids long. Germline V gene data show CDR1 as SGHAT and CDR2 as FQNNGV. The CDR3 reads CASSSTPPEGGFYEQYF. In DNA form, the CDR3 reads TGTGCCAGCAGCTCAACTCCTCCGGAGGGAGGTTTCTACGAGCAGTACTTC. Full variable domain (remainder filled in from reference TRBV11-2 and TRBJ2-7): EAGVAQSPRYKIIEKRQSVAFWCNPISGHATLYWYQQILGQGPKLLIQFQNNGVVDDSQLPKDRFSAERLKGVDSTLKIQPAKLEDSAVYLCASSSTPPEGGFYEQYFGPGTRLTVT.

This chain's CDR3 is CTGDTQYF. CDR3 nucleotides: TGCACCGGAGATACGCAGTATTTT. The chain employs TRBV29-1 and TRBJ2-3; D is undetermined. Germline values: CDR1 SQVTM, CDR2 ANQGSEA. CDR3 length: 8 residues.

This clonotype has more than one count but fewer than ten. J is TRBJ1-1 and V is TRBV7-9; no clear D gene. V lost 5 bases, J lost 4 bases, and 8 bases lay in between. Germline V gives CDR1 SEHNR, CDR2 FQNEAQ (reference sequence). CDR3 length equals 12 residues. CDR3 residues: CASSQTFTEAFF. In DNA form, the CDR3 reads TGTGCCAGCAGCCAAACCTTCACTGAAGCTTTCTTT.

This clonotype was seen ten or more times. V is TRBV30 and J is TRBJ1-1, with unresolved D. The V and J ends lost 5 bases and 1 base respectively, with 17 bases between them. CDR3 length equals 15 residues. Germline V gene sequence: CDR1 GTSNPN, CDR2 SVGIG (reference sequence). The CDR3 DNA follows: TGTGCCTGGGGGGTACGGACGGGCAGGAACACTGAAGCTTTCTTT. This codes for CAWGVRTGRNTEAFF.

This clonotype turned up a few times. CDR3 loop: CAISELGSTEAFF. Written as DNA, the CDR3 is TGTGCCATCAGTGAGCTGGGAAGCACTGAAGCTTTCTTT. The rearrangement links TRBV10-3 to TRBJ1-1; D not resolved. V was cut by 2 bases and J by 4 bases, with 8 bases left in between. There are 13 residues in the CDR3. Germline assignment: CDR1 ENHRY and CDR2 SYGVKD.

Ten or more counts support this clonotype. The CDR3 nucleotides are TGTGCCAGCAGTTTATTGCCTAGCGGGAGCCCCTACGAGCAGTACTTC. Translation: CASSLLPSGSPYEQYF. The V call is TRBV27, the J call TRBJ2-7, with 10 nucleotides matching TRBD2. This CDR3 has 16 residues. CDR1 MNHEY and CDR2 SMNVEV come from the germline V gene (reference sequence). With 1 base clipped from V and 2 bases from J, the junction kept 5 bases outside the gene matches.

As concerns this clonotype: A much bigger clone sits one base away, suggesting this may be a read error. The chain employs TRBV30 and TRBJ2-7, with TRBD2 matching 7 bases. Trimming at V came to 2 bases and at J to 5 bases, leaving 9 bases not matched to a gene. CDR1 and CDR2 from the germline V gene are GTSNPN and SVGIG (reference sequence). The CDR3 length is 14 residues. CDR3 loop: CAWSNSGTSNEQYF. CDR3 nucleotides: TGTGCCTGGAGTAACAGCGGGACTTCCAACGAGCAGTACTTC.

This clonotype came up many times. The CDR3 nucleotides are TGCAGTGCTAGTTCTAGCGGGACGGGAGATACGCAGTATTTT. This codes for CSASSSGTGDTQYF. V gene TRBV20-1 combines with J gene TRBJ2-3; 9 nucleotides align to TRBD2. CDR1 and CDR2 (germline): DFQATT, SNEGSKA (reference sequence). CDR3 length: 14 amino acids. Losses at the gene ends were 3 bases for V and 5 bases for J; bases not matched to a gene: 6.

The chain links TRBV6-2 or TRBV6-3 to TRBJ2-2; no reliable D call. Between the trimmed V and J ends, which lost 6 bases and 4 bases, there was a span of 12 bases. Germline CDR1 reads MNHEY; CDR2 reads SVGEGT. This CDR3 has 14 amino acids. CDR3 coding DNA: TGTGCCAGCAGGACCTTGGTAACCACCGGGGAGCTGTTTTTT. Translated: CASRTLVTTGELFF.

This clonotype was observed a handful of times. A much larger clonotype is one base distant, so this may be a read error. The chain carries TRBV12-3 or TRBV12-4 and TRBJ2-7; 7 bases agree with TRBD2. V dropped 11 bases and J dropped 0; count of bases not matched to a gene: 1. CDR3 length: 11 amino acids. The CDR3 nucleotides are TGTGCCGGCGGGAGCTCCTACGAGCAGTACTTC. Translation: CAGGSSYEQYF.

V usage is TRBV7-9 and J usage is TRBJ2-7, with 8 positions matching TRBD1. Looked up from germline, CDR1 is SEHNR and CDR2 is FQNEAQ (reference sequence). After removal of 5 bases from V and 4 bases from J, the junction contained 7 bases not matched to a gene. The length of the CDR3 is 14 residues. The CDR3 spells CASSPDRDPYEQYF. DNA of the CDR3: TGTGCCAGCAGCCCGGACAGGGATCCATACGAGCAGTACTTC.

The chain couples TRBV4-2 to TRBJ1-2; D ambiguous. This CDR3 has 14 amino acids. V was pared by 0 bases and J by 7 bases, with 12 bases between. Germline CDR1 reads LGHNA; CDR2 reads YNFKEQ. CDR3 in DNA: TGTGCCAGCAGCCAAGATGGGAAGGGCGCTGGCTACACCTTC. It specifies CASSQDGKGAGYTF.

This clonotype appeared many times. The CDR3, as DNA: TGCAGTGCTAGAGATAGAAGCTTCATTGAGCAGTTCTTC. Its translation: CSARDRSFIEQFF. The rearrangement uses TRBV20-1 and TRBJ2-1; D unclear. CDR3 length: 13 amino acids. The germline CDR1 and CDR2 sequences are DFQATT and SNEGSKA (reference sequence). The V and J ends lost 0 bases and 9 bases respectively, with 12 bases between them.

The chain recombines TRBV19 with TRBJ2-7; 7 nucleotides agree with TRBD1. The CDR3 extends over 14 amino acids. CDR1 and CDR2 (germline): LNHDA, SQIVND (reference sequence). Germline trimming cut 8 bases from V and 2 bases from J; bases unmatched to any gene: 9. The CDR3 reads CASAGGQLAYEQYF. The CDR3 coding sequence is TGTGCCAGTGCTGGGGGACAGTTAGCCTACGAGCAGTACTTC.